The 17 T cell receptor beta chains given below trace back to one sample, sequenced in a study of PD-L1 blockade in urothelial cancer. Time point denoted: peripheral blood 6 weeks after treatment start. Here immunoSEQ multiplex PCR was the method, and the copy in TCRdb shows in-frame clones only, minus some. The table has about 120,000 clones, more than 85% seen once. The specimen was PBMCs, collected around atezolizumab (anti-PD-L1) treatment. These receptors originate from a man in his sixties with urothelial cancer.

The chain has TRBV5-4 and TRBJ2-3; 12 bases align to TRBD2. Germline loops: CDR1 SGHNT, CDR2 YYREEE (reference sequence). CDR3 length: 16 amino acids. J gave up 3 bases and V 4 bases, and 6 bases lay outside the gene matches. The CDR3 reads CASSPGGTSGTDTQYF. As DNA, the CDR3 is TGTGCCAGCAGCCCGGGGGGGACTAGCGGGACAGATACGCAGTATTTT.

The CDR3 DNA is TGTGCCAGCAGCCAAGGACTAGCGGGGGGGGTACGTGAGCAGTTCTTC. Residues: CASSQGLAGGVREQFF. The rearrangement links TRBV4-2 to TRBJ2-1, with 14 nucleotides matching TRBD2. Losses at the gene ends were 1 base for V and 9 bases for J; bases not matched to a gene: 5. Germline V lookup: CDR1 LGHNA, CDR2 YNFKEQ. This CDR3 has 16 amino acids.

This clone was counted a single time. The chain links TRBV19 to TRBJ1-5, with 10 positions matching TRBD1. The V gene's germline CDR1 is LNHDA and CDR2 SQIVND (reference sequence). This CDR3 spans 12 amino acids. The trim removed 3 bases at V and 15 bases at J, leaving 5 bases unmatched. CDR3 residues: CASSIDRGRTHF. The CDR3 bases are TGTGCCAGTAGTATCGACAGGGGGCGGACGCATTTT.

The rearrangement links TRBV11-3 to TRBJ1-1; 7 bases map to TRBD1. CDR1 SGHNT and CDR2 YENEEA come from the germline V gene. This CDR3 contains 16 residues. V lost 4 bases and J lost 6; bases outside the gene matches: 14. DNA of the CDR3: TGTGCCAGCAGCTCGAGACAGGGTTGGTCGGGGTCTGAAGCTTTCTTT. It is translated as CASSSRQGWSGSEAFF.

The chain combines TRBV7-3 with TRBJ2-7; possible D gene TRBD1, 5 bases. V lost 5 bases and J lost 2, with 13 bases in between. Germline V CDR1 and CDR2: SGHTA, FQGTGA. The CDR3 extends over 14 amino acids. The CDR3 here is CASSRDSSAYEQYF. Written as DNA, the CDR3 is TGTGCCAGCAGCCGAGACAGTTCGGCCTACGAGCAGTACTTC.

The rearrangement links TRBV10-3 to TRBJ2-5; TRBD1 aligns across 7 bases. This CDR3 has 13 residues. With V trimmed by 6 bases and J by 3 bases, 4 bases remained unmatched. Germline CDR1 reads ENHRY; CDR2 reads SYGVKD. The CDR3 spells CAIRLTGEETQYF. DNA of the CDR3: TGTGCCATCAGACTAACAGGGGAAGAGACCCAGTACTTC.

V usage is TRBV5-6 and J usage is TRBJ2-7; 16 nucleotides agree with TRBD2. In germline, CDR1 is SGHDT, CDR2 YYEEEE. V trimming: 4 bases; J trimming: 6 bases; junction bases outside the gene matches: 4. The CDR3 is 15 residues long. The CDR3 region is CASSPGTSGRGEQYF. CDR3 coding DNA: TGTGCCAGCAGCCCCGGGACTAGCGGGAGGGGCGAGCAGTACTTC.

The J gene is TRBJ2-1, the V gene TRBV7-3; no clear D. The V and J ends lost 1 base and 5 bases respectively, with 6 bases between them. The length of the CDR3 is 13 residues. Germline values: CDR1 SGHTA, CDR2 FQGTGA. The CDR3 region has the DNA TGTGCCAGCAGCTTAATACAGAACAATGAGCAGTTCTTC. This encodes CASSLIQNNEQFF.

This clone was observed a few times. This chain links TRBV5-1 with TRBJ2-7; possibly TRBD2 for D (6 bases). Germline CDR1 is SGHRS and CDR2 is YFSETQ. This CDR3 spans 12 amino acids. Trimming stripped 2 bases from V and 3 bases from J, with 6 bases between. The CDR3 spells CASSFGGYEQYF. In DNA form, the CDR3 reads TGCGCCAGCAGCTTCGGGGGCTACGAGCAGTACTTC. Complete variable domain (other parts from reference TRBV5-1 and TRBJ2-7): KAGVTQTPRYLIKTRGQQVTLSCSPISGHRSVSWYQQTPGQGLQFLFEYFSETQRNKGNFPGRFSGRQFSNSRSEMNVSTLELGDSALYLCASSFGGYEQYFGPGTRLTVT.

This chain links TRBV6-4 with TRBJ2-7; D is uncertain. The CDR3 has 11 amino acids. CDR1 and CDR2 from the germline V gene are MRHNA and SNTAGT. V was cut by 10 bases and J by 2 bases, with 9 bases left in between. Written as DNA, the CDR3 is TGTGCCACTCCTCCCCCCTACGAGCAGTACTTC. This encodes CATPPPYEQYF.

The rearrangement links TRBV4-2 to TRBJ2-3, with no clear D. The CDR3 extends over 17 amino acids. Trimming removed 0 bases from V and 4 bases from J, with 17 bases in between. Germline V gene lookup returns CDR1 LGHNA and CDR2 YNFKEQ. Written as DNA, the CDR3 is TGTGCCAGCAGCCAAGATCCAGACACCTATATCGCAGATACGCAGTATTTT. This translates into CASSQDPDTYIADTQYF.

The CDR3: CAISGDRGRGSGANVLTF. The CDR3, as DNA: TGTGCCATCAGTGGGGACAGGGGACGGGGGTCTGGGGCCAACGTCCTGACTTTC. The V gene is TRBV10-3, the J gene TRBJ2-6; 10 positions match TRBD1. J lost 1 base, V lost 4 bases, and 7 bases had no gene match. The CDR3 runs to 18 residues. CDR1 is ENHRY and CDR2 is SYGVKD in the germline V gene.

This sequence joins TRBV30 and TRBJ1-5; 7 positions match TRBD1. Germline CDR1 is GTSNPN and CDR2 is SVGIG (reference sequence). Germline trimming cut 1 base from V and 0 bases from J; bases unmatched to any gene: 3. The CDR3 contains 15 residues. The CDR3 loop reads CAWSAQGISNQPQHF. For the CDR3, the DNA is TGTGCCTGGAGTGCACAGGGGATTAGCAATCAGCCCCAGCATTTT.

This clone was observed a handful of times. V and J are TRBV19 and TRBJ1-2, with 7 bases fitting TRBD1. The V gene's germline CDR1 is LNHDA and CDR2 SQIVND (reference sequence). The CDR3 runs to 17 residues. J lost 4 bases, V lost 3 bases, and 14 bases had no gene match. The CDR3 nucleotides are TGTGCCAGTAGTATTAATAGTATTGGGGACAGACCCTATGGCTACACCTTC. It yields the protein CASSINSIGDRPYGYTF.

Written as DNA, the CDR3 is TGTGCCAGCAGCTCGACAGGGGCGGCTGGCTACACCTTC. It is translated as CASSSTGAAGYTF. The V gene is TRBV11-3, the J gene TRBJ1-2, with 8 bases lining up with TRBD1. The trim removed 4 bases at V and 7 bases at J, leaving 5 bases unmatched. Germline CDR1 is SGHNT and CDR2 is YENEEA. The CDR3 has 13 residues. The full variable domain, rest sourced from reference TRBV11-3 and TRBJ1-2, is EAGVVQSPRYKIIEKKQPVAFWCNPISGHNTLYWYLQNLGQGPELLIRYENEEAVDDSQLPKDRFSAERLKGVDSTLKIQPAELGDSAVYLCASSSTGAAGYTFGSGTRLTVV.

V and J are TRBV6-5 and TRBJ1-2; 7 nucleotides align to TRBD1. Trimming cost V 2 bases and J 5 bases; bases outside gene matches: 2. Germline CDR1 reads MNHEY; CDR2 reads SVGAGI. The CDR3 extends over 13 amino acids. CDR3 amino acids: CASSYVQGYGYTF. Here the CDR3 DNA reads TGTGCCAGCAGTTACGTACAGGGGTATGGCTACACCTTC.

V usage is TRBV9 and J usage is TRBJ2-3; TRBD2 matches at 14 bases. The CDR3 extends over 18 amino acids. Trimming removed 4 bases from V and 0 bases from J; junction bases left unmatched: 7. Germline V lookup: CDR1 SGDLS, CDR2 YYNGEE. Here the CDR3 reads CASSPGTSGGLSTDTQYF. CDR3 nucleotide sequence: TGTGCCAGCAGCCCCGGGACTAGCGGGGGACTCAGCACAGATACGCAGTATTTT.